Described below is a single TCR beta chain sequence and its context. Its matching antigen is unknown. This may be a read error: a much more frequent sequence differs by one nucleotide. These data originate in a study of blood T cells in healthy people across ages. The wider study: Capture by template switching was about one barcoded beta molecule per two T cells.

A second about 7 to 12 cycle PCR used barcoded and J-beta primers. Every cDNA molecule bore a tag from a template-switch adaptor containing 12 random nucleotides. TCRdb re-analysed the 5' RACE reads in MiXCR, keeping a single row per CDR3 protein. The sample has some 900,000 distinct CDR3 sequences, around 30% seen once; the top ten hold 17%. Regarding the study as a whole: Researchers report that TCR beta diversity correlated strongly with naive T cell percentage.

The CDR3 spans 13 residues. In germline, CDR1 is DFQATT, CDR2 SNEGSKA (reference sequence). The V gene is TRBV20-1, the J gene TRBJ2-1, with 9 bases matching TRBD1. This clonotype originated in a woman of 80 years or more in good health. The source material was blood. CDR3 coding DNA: TGCAGTGCTAAATGGACAGGGGAAGGCGAGCAGGTCTTC. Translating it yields CSAKWTGEGEQVF.